This T cell receptor beta chain originates from a study of blood T cell repertoires in COVID-19. Some clones are missing from TCRdb's copy, which holds only in-frame ones; the method was immunoSEQ multiplex PCR. Of about 220,000 clones in the sample, about 81% were seen once. The germline CDR1 and CDR2 sequences are SGHAT and FQDESV (reference sequence). The CDR3 consists of 15 residues. V lost 1 base and J lost 2, with 6 bases in between. This chain uses TRBV11-1 with TRBJ2-6; D perhaps matches TRBD1 (5 bases). The receptor comes from a woman in her seventies with COVID-19, enrolled during active disease. The sequenced sample consisted of peripheral blood. The CDR3 nucleotides read TGTGCCAGCAGCTTAGAAGGGGCTGGGGCCAACGTCCTGACTTTC. Translation gives CASSLEGAGANVLTF.